A selection of T cell receptor beta chains follows, all from one sample in a study of PD-L1 blockade in urothelial cancer. The repertoire was sequenced with immunoSEQ multiplex PCR; TCRdb's copy has only in-frame clones and lacks some. The sample carries tens of thousands of clones, 86% recorded once. The sequenced sample was PBMCs, obtained around atezolizumab (anti-PD-L1) treatment. The receptors were sampled from a man aged 60 to 69 with urothelial cancer. Both conserved end residues are part of each CDR3. D genes are given only for firm matches. Some rows have no size entry. The others give once, few or many, or a class for an expanded clone.

abundance: few
j_gene: TRBJ2-7
v_gene: TRBV7-2
d_gene: TRBD1
CDR3nt: TGTGCCAGCAGCCGGGGACAGGGGTACGAGCAGTACTTC
CDR3aa: CASSRGQGYEQYF

abundance: NA
j_gene: TRBJ2-5
v_gene: TRBV7-6
d_gene: NA
CDR3nt: TGTGCCAGCAGCTTAGGGCCGGGAGAGAAGACCCAGTACTTC
CDR3aa: CASSLGPGEKTQYF

abundance: NA
j_gene: TRBJ1-2
v_gene: TRBV2
d_gene: NA
CDR3nt: TGTGCCAGCAGTGTTCGTCGGGGGAACGTGAGGGATGGCTACACCTTC
CDR3aa: CASSVRRGNVRDGYTF

abundance: medium-sized
j_gene: TRBJ1-1
v_gene: TRBV7-2
d_gene: NA
CDR3nt: TGTGCCAGCAGCTTAGAGCTCAACTTGAACACTGAAGCTTTCTTT
CDR3aa: CASSLELNLNTEAFF

abundance: once
j_gene: TRBJ2-1
v_gene: TRBV9
d_gene: TRBD2
CDR3nt: TGTGCCAGCAGCGTAGGTATAGCGGGGGCGTTTGAGCAGTTCTTC
CDR3aa: CASSVGIAGAFEQFF

abundance: NA
j_gene: TRBJ2-1
v_gene: TRBV7-9
d_gene: TRBD2
CDR3nt: TGTGCCAGCAGCTTAGCGATACGTTCAGCGGGGGGTTACAATGAGCAGTTCTTC
CDR3aa: CASSLAIRSAGGYNEQFF

abundance: NA
j_gene: TRBJ1-2
v_gene: TRBV14
d_gene: TRBD1
CDR3nt: TGTGCCAGCAGCCCCACTTTGGGACAGGCTAACTATGGCTACACCTTC
CDR3aa: CASSPTLGQANYGYTF

abundance: NA
j_gene: TRBJ2-3
v_gene: TRBV11-3
d_gene: NA
CDR3nt: TGTGCCAGCAGCTTAGATATGGGGGGGCCCACAGATACGCAGTATTTT
CDR3aa: CASSLDMGGPTDTQYF

abundance: once
j_gene: TRBJ1-1
v_gene: TRBV9
d_gene: NA
CDR3nt: TGTGCCAGCAGCGTAGATACTTCCCTGAACACTGAAGCTTTCTTT
CDR3aa: CASSVDTSLNTEAFF

abundance: NA
j_gene: TRBJ2-4
v_gene: TRBV7-6
d_gene: TRBD1
CDR3nt: TGTGCCAGCAGCTTAGTTAGTTCAGGGGGCGCGAGGAACATTCAGTACTTC
CDR3aa: CASSLVSSGGARNIQYF

abundance: NA
j_gene: TRBJ1-1
v_gene: TRBV30
d_gene: TRBD1
CDR3nt: TGTGCCTGGGACCCGGGACAGATGAACACTGAAGCTTTCTTT
CDR3aa: CAWDPGQMNTEAFF

abundance: few
j_gene: TRBJ1-6
v_gene: TRBV5-6
d_gene: TRBD1
CDR3nt: TGTGCCAGCAGCTTGAATACAGGGGGATCACCACCCCTCCACTTT
CDR3aa: CASSLNTGGSPPLHF

abundance: NA
j_gene: TRBJ1-2
v_gene: TRBV7-2
d_gene: TRBD1
CDR3nt: TGTGCCAGCAGCTTAGTTGGGACAGGCTATGGCTACACCTTC
CDR3aa: CASSLVGTGYGYTF

abundance: NA
j_gene: TRBJ2-7
v_gene: TRBV6-1
d_gene: NA
CDR3nt: TGTGCCAGCAGTGAATTGACAGAGAGCTCCTACGAGCAGTACTTC
CDR3aa: CASSELTESSYEQYF

abundance: NA
j_gene: TRBJ1-2
v_gene: TRBV7-6
d_gene: TRBD1
CDR3nt: TGTGCCAGCAGCCCGACAGGGAACTATGGCTACACCTTC
CDR3aa: CASSPTGNYGYTF

abundance: once
j_gene: TRBJ2-3
v_gene: TRBV27
d_gene: TRBD1
CDR3nt: TGTGCCAGCAGTCCACGGACAGGGGAGGCAGATACGCAGTATTTT
CDR3aa: CASSPRTGEADTQYF

abundance: NA
j_gene: TRBJ2-3
v_gene: TRBV10-3
d_gene: TRBD2
CDR3nt: TGTGCCATCAGGCTGACTAGCGGGGGACCTAGCACAGATACGCAGTATTTT
CDR3aa: CAIRLTSGGPSTDTQYF

abundance: NA
j_gene: TRBJ2-7
v_gene: TRBV12-5
d_gene: TRBD2
CDR3nt: TGTGCTAGTGGCCCCCGACTAGCGGGAGGAGGTGAGCAGTACTTC
CDR3aa: CASGPRLAGGGEQYF

abundance: NA
j_gene: TRBJ2-5
v_gene: TRBV2
d_gene: NA
CDR3nt: TGTGCCAGCAGTGAAACGGGAGTCTACCAAGAGACCCAGTACTTC
CDR3aa: CASSETGVYQETQYF

abundance: NA
j_gene: TRBJ1-4
v_gene: TRBV19
d_gene: TRBD1
CDR3nt: TGTGCCAGTAGTATGACAGGGATTGAAAAACTGTTTTTT
CDR3aa: CASSMTGIEKLFF

abundance: NA
j_gene: TRBJ2-2
v_gene: TRBV19
d_gene: NA
CDR3nt: TGTGCCAGTAGTATAGTGGGGCCCCCTGACGGCCGGGAGCTGTTTTTT
CDR3aa: CASSIVGPPDGRELFF

abundance: NA
j_gene: TRBJ2-7
v_gene: TRBV30
d_gene: NA
CDR3nt: TGTGCCTGGACGCTAGCCTACGAGCAGTACTTC
CDR3aa: CAWTLAYEQYF

abundance: NA
j_gene: TRBJ1-1
v_gene: TRBV6-5
d_gene: NA
CDR3nt: TGTGCCAGCAGAGCGGGACAAAGGGCTTTCTTT
CDR3aa: CASRAGQRAFF

abundance: NA
j_gene: TRBJ2-7
v_gene: TRBV7-8
d_gene: NA
CDR3nt: TGTGCCAGCAGCCCCCAGGGGGGCCCAAGGTGGGAGCAGTACTTC
CDR3aa: CASSPQGGPRWEQYF

abundance: NA
j_gene: TRBJ2-3
v_gene: TRBV5-1
d_gene: TRBD2
CDR3nt: TGCGCCAGCAGCCCCCGGACTAGCGGGAGAACAGATACGCAGTATTTT
CDR3aa: CASSPRTSGRTDTQYF

abundance: NA
j_gene: TRBJ2-7
v_gene: TRBV4-2
d_gene: NA
CDR3nt: TGTGCCAGCAGCCAAACAGATTCCTACGAGCAGTACTTC
CDR3aa: CASSQTDSYEQYF

abundance: NA
j_gene: TRBJ1-5
v_gene: TRBV13
d_gene: NA
CDR3nt: TGTGCCAGCACCTTACGGCGGGGAAGCAATCAGCCCCAGCATTTT
CDR3aa: CASTLRRGSNQPQHF

abundance: NA
j_gene: TRBJ2-7
v_gene: TRBV29-1
d_gene: TRBD2
CDR3nt: TGCAGCGTTGAAGGCCTAGCGGGGGGTCGTACCTACGAGCAGTACTTC
CDR3aa: CSVEGLAGGRTYEQYF

abundance: NA
j_gene: TRBJ2-5
v_gene: TRBV7-9
d_gene: TRBD1
CDR3nt: TGTGCCAGCAGCTTGGGACAGGAGCGAGAGACCCAGTACTTC
CDR3aa: CASSLGQERETQYF

abundance: once
j_gene: TRBJ2-3
v_gene: TRBV11-2
d_gene: TRBD2
CDR3nt: TGTGCCAGCAGCCCCAGGGGACTAGCGGGAGGGGATACGCAGTATTTT
CDR3aa: CASSPRGLAGGDTQYF

abundance: once
j_gene: TRBJ1-6
v_gene: TRBV5-5
d_gene: NA
CDR3nt: TGTGCCAGCAGCTACCCCAGGGGTTCACCCCTCCACTTT
CDR3aa: CASSYPRGSPLHF

abundance: NA
j_gene: TRBJ2-1
v_gene: TRBV6-4
d_gene: TRBD2
CDR3nt: TGTGCCAGCAGTGACTCGATTCTAGCGGGGGGGTCCTACAATGAGCAGTTCTTC
CDR3aa: CASSDSILAGGSYNEQFF

abundance: NA
j_gene: TRBJ2-2
v_gene: TRBV5-5
d_gene: TRBD1
CDR3nt: TGTGCCAGCAGCAAGGACAGGGGAACCGGGGAGCTGTTTTTT
CDR3aa: CASSKDRGTGELFF

abundance: NA
j_gene: TRBJ2-7
v_gene: TRBV7-6
d_gene: NA
CDR3nt: TGTGCCAGCAGCCGTGACAGATCCTACGAGCAGTACTTC
CDR3aa: CASSRDRSYEQYF

abundance: few
j_gene: TRBJ2-3
v_gene: TRBV4-1
d_gene: NA
CDR3nt: TGCGCCAGCAGCCAAGATGCCACCCTAGCGCCTAGCACAGATACGCAGTATTTT
CDR3aa: CASSQDATLAPSTDTQYF

abundance: NA
j_gene: TRBJ1-1
v_gene: TRBV27
d_gene: TRBD1
CDR3nt: TGTGCCAGCAGTCTCTACAGGGGGCGAAACACTGAAGCTTTCTTT
CDR3aa: CASSLYRGRNTEAFF

abundance: NA
j_gene: TRBJ2-7
v_gene: TRBV11-2
d_gene: NA
CDR3nt: TGTGCCAGCAGCTTTTACGGTAGCTCCTACGAGCAGTACTTC
CDR3aa: CASSFYGSSYEQYF

abundance: NA
j_gene: TRBJ2-3
v_gene: TRBV6-6
d_gene: NA
CDR3nt: TGTGCCAGCAGTTACCCGACGGCCGGAGGAGATACGCAGTATTTT
CDR3aa: CASSYPTAGGDTQYF

abundance: NA
j_gene: TRBJ2-7
v_gene: TRBV19
d_gene: TRBD2
CDR3nt: TGTGCCAGTACCTCGGCTAGCGGGAGCTACGAGCAGTACTTC
CDR3aa: CASTSASGSYEQYF

abundance: NA
j_gene: TRBJ2-3
v_gene: TRBV29-1
d_gene: TRBD1
CDR3nt: TGCAGCGTTGTAGAGGGGGCAGGGGGCACAGATACGCAGTATTTT
CDR3aa: CSVVEGAGGTDTQYF

abundance: NA
j_gene: TRBJ1-1
v_gene: TRBV29-1
d_gene: NA
CDR3nt: TGCAGCGTTGTCTCCCGGGGGGTTACGAACACTGAAGCTTTCTTT
CDR3aa: CSVVSRGVTNTEAFF

abundance: NA
j_gene: TRBJ1-3
v_gene: TRBV18
d_gene: NA
CDR3nt: TGTGCCAGCTCGAGTGCTATATCCGGAAACACCATATATTTT
CDR3aa: CASSSAISGNTIYF

abundance: NA
j_gene: TRBJ2-3
v_gene: TRBV5-6
d_gene: NA
CDR3nt: TGTGCCAGCAGAGTTGCAGGCAGGGACACAGATACGCAGTATTTT
CDR3aa: CASRVAGRDTDTQYF

abundance: NA
j_gene: TRBJ1-2
v_gene: TRBV2
d_gene: NA
CDR3nt: TGTGCCAGCAGTGCCACAGTCCCGTCCGCTAACTATGGCTACACCTTC
CDR3aa: CASSATVPSANYGYTF

abundance: NA
j_gene: TRBJ2-2
v_gene: TRBV6-6
d_gene: NA
CDR3nt: TGTGCCAGCAGACCAGGACAGCAATACACCGGGGAGCTGTTTTTT
CDR3aa: CASRPGQQYTGELFF

abundance: NA
j_gene: TRBJ2-5
v_gene: TRBV7-2
d_gene: TRBD2
CDR3nt: TGTGCCAGCACTAGCGGGGGCGAGACCCAGTACTTC
CDR3aa: CASTSGGETQYF

abundance: NA
j_gene: TRBJ2-5
v_gene: TRBV14
d_gene: TRBD1
CDR3nt: TGTGCCAGCAGCCAGCCCCGGACAGGGGTTGGTGAGACCCAGTACTTC
CDR3aa: CASSQPRTGVGETQYF

abundance: NA
j_gene: TRBJ2-2
v_gene: TRBV6-5
d_gene: NA
CDR3nt: TGTGCCAGCAGTTACTCGATCGCCAGTACCACCGGGGAGCTGTTTTTT
CDR3aa: CASSYSIASTTGELFF

abundance: NA
j_gene: TRBJ2-5
v_gene: TRBV27
d_gene: TRBD1
CDR3nt: TGTGCCAGCAGTCTTGGGACAGGCTATCAAGAGACCCAGTACTTC
CDR3aa: CASSLGTGYQETQYF

abundance: NA
j_gene: TRBJ2-1
v_gene: TRBV2
d_gene: TRBD1
CDR3nt: TGTGCCAGCAGTGATGACAGGGGCGTAAATGAGCAGTTCTTC
CDR3aa: CASSDDRGVNEQFF

abundance: NA
j_gene: TRBJ2-2
v_gene: TRBV4-2
d_gene: NA
CDR3nt: TGTGCCAGCAGCCAACCACCTGACAGCACCGGGGAGCTGTTTTTT
CDR3aa: CASSQPPDSTGELFF

abundance: once
j_gene: TRBJ1-3
v_gene: TRBV4-2
d_gene: NA
CDR3nt: TGTGCCAGCAGCCAAGTGCCCCAAGCGGGAGGAAACACCATATATTTT
CDR3aa: CASSQVPQAGGNTIYF

abundance: NA
j_gene: TRBJ2-7
v_gene: TRBV19
d_gene: TRBD1
CDR3nt: TGTGCCAGTAGTATGACAGGGGAGTCCTACGAGCAGTACTTC
CDR3aa: CASSMTGESYEQYF

abundance: NA
j_gene: TRBJ2-1
v_gene: TRBV7-8
d_gene: NA
CDR3nt: TGTGCCAGCAGCTTAATCGCGGGGAGCTCCTACAATGAGCAGTTCTTC
CDR3aa: CASSLIAGSSYNEQFF

abundance: once
j_gene: TRBJ1-4
v_gene: TRBV7-8
d_gene: NA
CDR3nt: TGTGCCAGCAGCTTAGAGGAGGGAAGGACTAATGAAAAACTGTTTTTT
CDR3aa: CASSLEEGRTNEKLFF

abundance: NA
j_gene: TRBJ2-5
v_gene: TRBV9
d_gene: NA
CDR3nt: TGTGCCAGCAGCGTAGCGCAGCAAGAGACCCAGTACTTC
CDR3aa: CASSVAQQETQYF